This T cell receptor beta chain was captured by sequencing in a study of response to subunit inactivated influenza vaccine. This clonotype was counted between two and nine times. TCRdb reprocessed the RT-PCR reads via MiXCR and lists one record per CDR3 protein. The sample holds about 540,000 distinct CDR3 sequences, roughly a quarter seen once. CDR3 length equals 17 residues. The V gene's germline CDR1 is LNHNV and CDR2 YYDKDF (reference sequence). Trimming left V 4 bases short and J 4 bases short, with 20 bases between. The same specimen was also included in a second study, on T cells expressing NK-cell markers. Turning to that study: As the method of synthesis, 5'RACE template switching with UMIs yielded TCR beta cDNA. Repertoires of TCR beta were obtained from T cells sorted as CD3+CD56+NKG2C+, CD3+CD56+NKG2C- and CD3+CD56-NKG2C+. Eight donors were sequenced, seven testing HCMV-seropositive and one testing seronegative. What restricted sorting to alpha-beta TCR T cells in several experiments was an anti-gamma-delta TCR antibody. Expanded NKG2C+ T cell clones were not confirmed as HCMV-specific.

The sequencing used CD4+ T cells sorted from PBMCs, collected roughly 12 days after vaccination. This receptor was obtained from a man aged 45-65 years who received an inactivated influenza vaccine. The chain is built from TRBV15 and TRBJ2-1; the D gene could be TRBD1 or TRBD2 (6 bases each). The CDR3 bases are TGTGCCACCAGCAAAGGGGGAGCGGGCGCTAGATACAATGAGCAGTTCTTC. Translating gives CATSKGGAGARYNEQFF.